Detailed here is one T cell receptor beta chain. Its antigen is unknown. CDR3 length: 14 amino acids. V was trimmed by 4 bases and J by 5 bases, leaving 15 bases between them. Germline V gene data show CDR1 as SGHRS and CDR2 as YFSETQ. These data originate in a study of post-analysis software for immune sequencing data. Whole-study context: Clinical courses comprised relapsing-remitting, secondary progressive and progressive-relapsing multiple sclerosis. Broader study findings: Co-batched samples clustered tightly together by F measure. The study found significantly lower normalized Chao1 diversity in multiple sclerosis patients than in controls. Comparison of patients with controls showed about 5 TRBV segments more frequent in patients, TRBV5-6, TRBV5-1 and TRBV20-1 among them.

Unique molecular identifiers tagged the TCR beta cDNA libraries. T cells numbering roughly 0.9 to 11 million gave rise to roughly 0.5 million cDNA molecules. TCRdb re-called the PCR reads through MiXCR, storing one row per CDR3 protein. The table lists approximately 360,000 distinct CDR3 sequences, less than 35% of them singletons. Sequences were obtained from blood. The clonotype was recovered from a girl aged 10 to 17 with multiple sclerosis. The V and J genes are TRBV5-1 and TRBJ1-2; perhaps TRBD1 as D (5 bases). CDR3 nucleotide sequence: TGCGCCAGCAGCCCCCAGGGTGGGCAATATGGCTACACCTTC. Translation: CASSPQGGQYGYTF.